The sequence of this TCR beta chain was determined in a study of cytomegalovirus exposure and HLA in healthy donors. Looking at the study overall: Early released data comprised about 85 million unique TCRs from HLA-typed donors. Study-level findings and limits: A later analysis linked 15,000 to 20,000 TCR beta sequences to HLA alleles at 0.05 false discovery rate. Presence/absence analyses took donor sequencing depth as roughly uniform. The majority of TCR sequences were rare, yet some public TCRs appeared in many donors.

Primers included in the PCR were 60 Vbeta and 13 Jbeta primers. Using immunoSEQ multiplex PCR, the repertoire was profiled, and TCRdb retains in-frame clones only, with some absent. The profile shows some 140,000 clones, more than 70% of them singletons. CDR3 length: 15 amino acids. As concerns this clone: Its cognate antigen is unknown.

The specimen sequenced was PBMCs. The rearrangement joins TRBV21-1 to TRBJ1-2. TRBV21-1 is given as a pseudogene. The receptor comes from a male donor in good health and CMV-seropositive. CDR3 region: CASTSKRGGEQAHTF. Here the CDR3 DNA reads TGTGCCAGCACCTCTAAAAGGGGGGGGGAGCAGGCACATACCTTC.